The 32 T cell receptor beta chains given below trace back to one sample, sequenced in a study of blood T cell repertoires in COVID-19. The assay was immunoSEQ multiplex PCR, and TCRdb's table has in-frame clones only and misses some. Of fewer than 500,000 clones in the sample, 85% to 90% were seen once. The sample taken for sequencing was peripheral blood. The receptor source for this set is a woman aged 25 to 45 with acute or convalescent COVID-19.

This chain connects TRBV5-1 to TRBJ2-3, with D possibly matching TRBD2 (7 bases). The CDR3 runs 14 residues. Per germline, CDR1 SGHRS and CDR2 YFSETQ. V gave up 4 bases and J gave up 6 bases, with 15 bases separating them. CDR3 coding DNA: TGCGCCAGCAGCCTGCGGGGGCCCGGGGATACGCAGTATTTT. It yields the protein CASSLRGPGDTQYF.

This chain connects TRBV9 to TRBJ2-3, with D possibly matching TRBD1 (6 bases). The CDR3 is 15 amino acids. CDR1 is SGDLS and CDR2 is YYNGEE in the germline V gene. Trimming took off 0 bases at V and 2 bases at J, with 10 bases between the two ends. CDR3 protein: CASSVAGDTTDTQYF. For the CDR3, the DNA is TGTGCCAGCAGCGTAGCCGGGGACACCACAGATACGCAGTATTTT.

This chain connects TRBV7-2 to TRBJ1-5; D possibly corresponds to TRBD1 (5 bases). The CDR3 is 15 residues long. In germline, CDR1 is SGHTA, CDR2 FQGNSA. The V gene lost 3 bases and the J gene lost 5 bases, with 14 bases spanning the gap. The CDR3 protein is CASSFSQTAHQPQHF. Written as DNA, the CDR3 is TGTGCCAGCAGCTTTTCCCAGACAGCACATCAGCCCCAGCATTTT.

This chain joins TRBV5-6 and TRBJ1-1; 11 nucleotides line up with TRBD1. The CDR3 covers 16 residues. Losses at the gene ends were 4 bases for V and 3 bases for J; bases not matched to a gene: 8. Germline V lookup: CDR1 SGHDT, CDR2 YYEEEE. The CDR3, as DNA: TGTGCCAGCAGCGTCAGGACAGGGGGCGGTGACACTGAAGCTTTCTTT. Protein product: CASSVRTGGGDTEAFF.

This chain connects TRBV20-1 to TRBJ2-1; D call uncertain. CDR1 and CDR2 from the germline V gene are DFQATT and SNEGSKA (reference sequence). V was trimmed by 4 bases and J by 4 bases, leaving 5 bases between them. CDR3 length: 11 amino acids. CDR3 DNA sequence: TGCAGTGCTAACAGTTACAATGAGCAGTTCTTC. Amino acids: CSANSYNEQFF.

This chain links TRBV6-1 with TRBJ1-5; D not resolved. V was cut by 3 bases and J by 2 bases, with 17 bases left in between. Looked up from germline, CDR1 is MNHNS and CDR2 is SASEGT. The CDR3 is made up of 17 amino acids. The chain's CDR3 is CASSDPRRGNRNQPQHF. The DNA for the CDR3 is TGTGCCAGCAGTGACCCCCGTCGGGGAAATCGCAATCAGCCCCAGCATTTT.

This chain uses TRBV7-2 with TRBJ2-1, with D maybe TRBD1 (6 bases). Germline V CDR1 and CDR2: SGHTA, FQGNSA. Deletions cut 5 bases from V and 5 bases from J, with 16 bases between. The CDR3 has 15 residues. CDR3 bases: TGTGCCAGCAGCCCGGGACACCAACTCCACAATGAGCAGTTCTTC. Amino acid sequence: CASSPGHQLHNEQFF.

This chain joins TRBV27 and TRBJ2-7; TRBD2 matches at 9 bases. This CDR3 is 16 amino acids long. With 0 bases clipped from V and 4 bases from J, the junction kept 7 bases outside the gene matches. CDR1 is MNHEY and CDR2 is SMNVEV in the germline V gene (reference sequence). CDR3 sequence: CASSLSGGTSRYEQYF. For the CDR3, the DNA is TGTGCCAGCAGTTTATCGGGAGGGACTAGCCGATACGAGCAGTACTTC.

V and J are TRBV19 and TRBJ1-4; D not resolved. The CDR3 is made up of 14 amino acids. V dropped 2 bases and J dropped 8 bases, with 12 bases sitting between them. CDR1 and CDR2 from the germline V gene are LNHDA and SQIVND (reference sequence). CDR3 sequence reads: CASSIFDIKEKLFF. In DNA form, the CDR3 reads TGTGCCAGTAGTATATTTGACATTAAGGAAAAACTGTTTTTT. Based on the CDR3 plus reference TRBV19 and TRBJ1-4, the full variable domain is DGGITQSPKYLFRKEGQNVTLSCEQNLNHDAMYWYRQDPGQGLRLIYYSQIVNDFQKGDIAEGYSVSREKKESFPLTVTSAQKNPTAFYLCASSIFDIKEKLFFGSGTQLSVL.

The rearrangement links TRBV7-9 to TRBJ2-1; 7 nucleotides line up with TRBD1. Looked up from germline, CDR1 is SEHNR and CDR2 is FQNEAQ (reference sequence). The CDR3 is 16 residues long. Unmatched junction bases numbered 8, after V lost 5 bases and J lost 1 base. CDR3 region: CASSTTGAPSYNEQFF. In DNA, the CDR3 is TGTGCCAGCAGCACTACAGGGGCGCCTTCCTACAATGAGCAGTTCTTC.

V gene TRBV5-1 combines with J gene TRBJ2-3, with D maybe TRBD2 (5 bases). Germline V gene sequence: CDR1 SGHRS, CDR2 YFSETQ. With 0 bases removed from V and 6 bases from J, the gap between germline ends came to 17 bases. This CDR3 has 16 amino acids. CDR3 sequence (DNA): TGCGCCAGCAGCTTGGTGGCGGGCCCTTCGAGGGATACGCAGTATTTT. Amino acids: CASSLVAGPSRDTQYF.

For this clone: One end of the junction is discordant with germline, which a read error may explain. The chain has TRBV5-6 and TRBJ2-7, with a weak D call TRBD2 (5 bases). This CDR3 has 12 amino acids. Germline V gene sequence: CDR1 SGHDT, CDR2 YYEEEE. The CDR3 sequence is CASSPSNQRLDF. CDR3 DNA: TGTGCCAGCAGCCCATCAAACCAGCGGTTGGACTTC.

The CDR3 here is CASSPQGGQETQYF. CDR3 in DNA: TGTGCCAGCAGCCCACAGGGGGGCCAAGAGACCCAGTACTTC. The J gene is TRBJ2-5, the V gene TRBV7-9, with 8 positions matching TRBD1. CDR3 length: 14 amino acids. V shed 5 bases and J 1 base; nucleotides not matched to a gene: 3. Germline CDR1 is SEHNR and CDR2 is FQNEAQ (reference sequence).

V usage is TRBV29-1 and J usage is TRBJ1-1; 7 positions match TRBD1. After removal of 3 bases from V and 8 bases from J, the junction contained 12 bases not matched to a gene. CDR3 length: 14 residues. The V gene's germline CDR1 is SQVTM and CDR2 ANQGSEA. The DNA of the CDR3 is TGCAGCGTTGACCTCACACAGGGGAAATGGGAAGCTTTCTTT. This translates into CSVDLTQGKWEAFF.

The chain joins TRBV4-1 to TRBJ1-5, with D perhaps matching TRBD1 (6 bases). Germline V lookup: CDR1 MGHRA, CDR2 YSYEKL. This CDR3 has 14 residues. The V end lost 0 bases, the J end lost 7 bases, and 10 bases lay between the germline ends. The CDR3 nucleotides read TGCGCCAGCAGCCAAGATCGGCAGGGGCAGCCCCAGCATTTT. Translated, it gives CASSQDRQGQPQHF.

This chain links TRBV4-1 with TRBJ1-5, with 9 bases that match TRBD1. The V gene end was trimmed by 0 bases and the J gene end by 7 bases; junction bases not matched to a gene: 7. Per germline, CDR1 MGHRA and CDR2 YSYEKL. This CDR3 region has 16 residues. As DNA, the CDR3 is TGCGCCAGCAGCCAAGAAGGGTGGACAGGGGAACAGCCCCAGCATTTT. This encodes CASSQEGWTGEQPQHF.

CDR3 protein: CASWGTSGGASYNEQFF. The CDR3 region has the DNA TGTGCCAGCTGGGGTACTAGCGGGGGGGCCTCCTACAATGAGCAGTTCTTC. The chain joins TRBV5-5 to TRBJ2-1, with 13 bases aligning to TRBD2. The trim removed 7 bases at V and 0 bases at J, leaving 7 bases unmatched. In germline, CDR1 is SGHKS, CDR2 YYEKEE (reference sequence). The CDR3 contains 17 residues. Variable domain in full (rest from reference TRBV5-5 and TRBJ2-1): DAGVTQSPTHLIKTRGQQVTLRCSPISGHKSVSWYQQVLGQGPQFIFQYYEKEERGRGNFPDRFSARQFPNYSSELNVNALLLGDSALYLCASWGTSGGASYNEQFFGPGTRLTVL.

The genes are TRBV12-2 and TRBJ1-4. TRBV12-2 is recorded as a pseudogene. The CDR3 totals 12 residues. CDR3 nucleotide sequence: TGTGCAAGTCGCGAAGAGGCCTACCAACTGTTTTTT. It is translated as CASREEAYQLFF.

This chain joins TRBV27 and TRBJ2-7; unclear D gene. The CDR3 runs to 14 residues. Trimming stripped 4 bases from V and 2 bases from J, with 12 bases between. Germline CDR1 MNHEY, CDR2 SMNVEV (reference sequence). The CDR3, as DNA: TGTGCCAGCAGTTCCCCGAGCCCGCCCTACGAGCAGTACTTC. Its protein product is CASSSPSPPYEQYF.

V gene TRBV27 combines with J gene TRBJ2-2; perhaps TRBD2 as D (7 bases). The CDR3 extends over 15 amino acids. V was trimmed by 5 bases and J by 6 bases, leaving 16 bases between them. CDR1 and CDR2 from the germline V gene are MNHEY and SMNVEV (reference sequence). The CDR3 DNA reads TGTGCCAGCAGTCCCTTTGGGGGGGGGCCCGGGGAGCTGTTTTTT. It translates to CASSPFGGGPGELFF.

The J gene is TRBJ2-7, the V gene TRBV6-6; D is possibly TRBD2 (5 bases). V lost 7 bases and J lost 7, with 17 bases in between. This CDR3 contains 13 residues. Germline lookup yields CDR1 MNHNY and CDR2 SVGAGI (reference sequence). The CDR3 DNA sequence: TGTGCCAGCACCGCCGTATCCGGAGGAGAGCAGTACTTC. Encoded protein: CASTAVSGGEQYF.

This chain connects TRBV11-3 to TRBJ2-7, with 7 bases aligning to TRBD1. The germline gives CDR1 SGHNT, CDR2 YENEEA. Trimming removed 1 base from V and 3 bases from J; junction bases left unmatched: 9. The CDR3 length is 16 residues. DNA for the CDR3: TGTGCCAGCAGCTTAGCTTCGGGCAGGGGGTTCTACGAGCAGTACTTC. Protein product: CASSLASGRGFYEQYF.

This clone appeared once. The chain is built from TRBV5-1 and TRBJ2-3; 7 positions match TRBD2. The CDR3 runs 15 residues. J was trimmed by 2 bases and V by 2 bases; bases with no gene match: 5. Germline V gene data show CDR1 as SGHRS and CDR2 as YFSETQ. CDR3 coding DNA: TGCGCCAGCAGCTTATCAAGCGGGGCCACAGATACGCAGTATTTT. Its protein is CASSLSSGATDTQYF.

The V gene is TRBV4-1, the J gene TRBJ2-1; D is undetermined. V shed 2 bases and J shed 5 bases, with 31 bases lying between them. In germline, CDR1 is MGHRA, CDR2 YSYEKL. CDR3 length equals 21 residues. The chain's CDR3 is CASSQSSYSTPLVSFHNEQFF. The CDR3 DNA sequence: TGCGCCAGCAGCCAATCCTCCTATTCAACCCCCCTAGTCTCGTTCCACAATGAGCAGTTCTTC.

The rearrangement links TRBV11-3 to TRBJ2-1; TRBD2 agrees at 7 bases. The J segment lost 10 bases and the V segment lost 2 bases, leaving 17 bases of the junction unmatched. The CDR3 is 17 amino acids. The germline gives CDR1 SGHNT, CDR2 YENEEA. The CDR3, as DNA: TGTGCCAGCAGCTTAAGGGTCGGGACTAAGGGTCCAGGAGAGCAGTTCTTC. This gives the protein CASSLRVGTKGPGEQFF.

The chain is built from TRBV29-1 and TRBJ1-2; D is undetermined. Germline V gene sequence: CDR1 SQVTM, CDR2 ANQGSEA. This CDR3 has 13 amino acids. Trimming cost V 8 bases and J 2 bases, with 15 bases left between them. CDR3 bases: TGCAGCACATTAACACAGCAAAACTATGGCTACACCTTC. This sequence encodes CSTLTQQNYGYTF.

The chain is built from TRBV5-1 and TRBJ2-1; 9 bases are shared with TRBD1. After removal of 4 bases from V and 7 bases from J, the junction contained 9 bases not matched to a gene. The CDR3 sequence is 15 residues long. The germline gives CDR1 SGHRS, CDR2 YFSETQ. The CDR3: CASSVYRGPGNEQFF. CDR3 coding DNA: TGCGCCAGCAGCGTATACAGGGGGCCTGGTAATGAGCAGTTCTTC.

The V gene is TRBV9, the J gene TRBJ2-1; 11 bases fit TRBD1. This CDR3 contains 15 residues. Germline V lookup: CDR1 SGDLS, CDR2 YYNGEE. V lost 4 bases and J lost 6; bases outside the gene matches: 6. CDR3: CASSSRDRGFNEQFF. For the CDR3, the DNA is TGTGCCAGCAGCTCGAGGGACAGGGGGTTCAATGAGCAGTTCTTC.

V is TRBV5-1 and J is TRBJ2-3, with 11 bases that match TRBD1. The germline gives CDR1 SGHRS, CDR2 YFSETQ. This CDR3 comprises 16 residues. V was pared by 4 bases and J by 7 bases, with 11 bases of the junction left unmatched. CDR3 in amino acids: CASSGRDRGIANTQYF. CDR3 bases: TGCGCCAGCAGCGGCCGGGACAGGGGGATTGCAAATACGCAGTATTTT.

V gene TRBV28 combines with J gene TRBJ1-5; possibly TRBD1 for D (5 bases). Trimming took 3 bases from V and 2 from J, leaving 11 bases between them. This CDR3 has 15 amino acids. Germline lookup yields CDR1 MDHEN and CDR2 SYDVKM. Here the CDR3 reads CASSFPSGGNQPQHF. For the CDR3, the DNA is TGTGCCAGCAGTTTCCCCTCGGGGGGCAATCAGCCCCAGCATTTT.

The chain carries TRBV30 and TRBJ1-6; 8 bases map to TRBD1. The CDR3 sequence is 13 residues long. Germline V gene sequence: CDR1 GTSNPN, CDR2 SVGIG (reference sequence). Trimming at V came to 4 bases and at J to 10 bases, leaving 6 bases not matched to a gene. The CDR3 sequence is CAWKRTGTSPLHF. CDR3 bases: TGTGCCTGGAAAAGGACAGGGACCTCACCCCTCCACTTT.

This clone showed up just a few times. The chain recombines TRBV7-2 with TRBJ2-7; 10 bases match TRBD2. The V and J ends lost 3 bases and 3 bases, in that order; junction bases with no gene match: 5. Germline assignment: CDR1 SGHTA and CDR2 FQGNSA. This CDR3 has 15 amino acids. The CDR3 DNA reads as TGTGCCAGCAGCTTGGTAGCGGGGGGATTCTACGAGCAGTACTTC. It codes for CASSLVAGGFYEQYF. Full variable domain (missing parts from reference TRBV7-2 and TRBJ2-7): GAGVSQSPSNKVTEKGKDVELRCDPISGHTALYWYRQSLGQGLEFLIYFQGNSAPDKSGLPSDRFSAERTGGSVSTLTIQRTQQEDSAVYLCASSLVAGGFYEQYFGPGTRLTVT.